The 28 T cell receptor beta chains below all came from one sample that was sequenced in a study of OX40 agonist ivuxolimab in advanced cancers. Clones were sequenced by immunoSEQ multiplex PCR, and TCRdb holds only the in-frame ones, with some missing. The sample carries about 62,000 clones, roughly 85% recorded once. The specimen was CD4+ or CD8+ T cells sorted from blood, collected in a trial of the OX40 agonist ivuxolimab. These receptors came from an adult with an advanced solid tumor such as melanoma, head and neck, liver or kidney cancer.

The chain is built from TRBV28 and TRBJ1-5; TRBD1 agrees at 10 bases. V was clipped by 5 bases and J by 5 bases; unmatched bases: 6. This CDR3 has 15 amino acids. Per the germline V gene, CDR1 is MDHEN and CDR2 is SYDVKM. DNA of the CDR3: TGTGCCAGCAGTCTGACGACAGGGGGCGATCAGCCCCAGCATTTT. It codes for CASSLTTGGDQPQHF.

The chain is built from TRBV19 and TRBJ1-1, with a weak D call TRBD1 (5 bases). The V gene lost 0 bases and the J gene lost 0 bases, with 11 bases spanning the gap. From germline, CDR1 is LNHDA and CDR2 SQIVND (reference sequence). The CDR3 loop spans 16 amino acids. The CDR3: CASSIDHSGMNTEAFF. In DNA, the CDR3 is TGTGCCAGTAGTATAGATCATTCAGGGATGAACACTGAAGCTTTCTTT.

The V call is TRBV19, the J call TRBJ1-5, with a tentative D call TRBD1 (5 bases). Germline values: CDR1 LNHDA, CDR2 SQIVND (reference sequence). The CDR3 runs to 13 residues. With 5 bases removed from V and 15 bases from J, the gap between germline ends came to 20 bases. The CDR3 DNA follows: TGTGCCAGTAGTTCGATGGCGGGGGACCCCGGGCATTTT. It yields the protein CASSSMAGDPGHF. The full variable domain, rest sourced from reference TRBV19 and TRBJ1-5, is DGGITQSPKYLFRKEGQNVTLSCEQNLNHDAMYWYRQDPGQGLRLIYYSQIVNDFQKGDIAEGYSVSREKKESFPLTVTSAQKNPTAFYLCASSSMAGDPGHFGDGTRLSIL.

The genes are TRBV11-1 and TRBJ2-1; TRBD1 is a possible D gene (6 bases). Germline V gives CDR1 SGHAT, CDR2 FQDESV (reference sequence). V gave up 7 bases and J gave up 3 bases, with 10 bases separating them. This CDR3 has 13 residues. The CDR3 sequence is CASTPDSYNEQFF. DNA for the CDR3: TGTGCCAGCACCCCGGACAGCTACAATGAGCAGTTCTTC.

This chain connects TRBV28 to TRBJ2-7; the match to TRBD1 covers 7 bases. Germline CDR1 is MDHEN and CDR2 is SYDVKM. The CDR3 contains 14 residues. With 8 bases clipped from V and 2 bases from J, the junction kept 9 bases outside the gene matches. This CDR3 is CASVGRGSTYEQYF. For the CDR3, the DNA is TGTGCCAGCGTAGGCAGGGGGTCAACCTACGAGCAGTACTTC.

CDR3 residues: CASKRTGDGQPQHF. For the CDR3, the DNA is TGTGCCAGCAAAAGGACAGGGGATGGTCAGCCCCAGCATTTT. The chain uses TRBV6-5 and TRBJ1-5; TRBD1 matches at 9 bases. CDR1 and CDR2 from the germline V gene are MNHEY and SVGAGI. The CDR3 runs 14 residues. Trimming cost V 7 bases and J 6 bases; bases outside gene matches: 7.

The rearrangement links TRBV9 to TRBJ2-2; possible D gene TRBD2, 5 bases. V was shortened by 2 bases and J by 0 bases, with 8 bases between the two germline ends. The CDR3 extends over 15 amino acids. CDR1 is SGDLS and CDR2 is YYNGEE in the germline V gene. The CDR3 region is CASSVTGTNTGELFF. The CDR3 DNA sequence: TGTGCCAGCAGCGTCACGGGAACGAACACCGGGGAGCTGTTTTTT.

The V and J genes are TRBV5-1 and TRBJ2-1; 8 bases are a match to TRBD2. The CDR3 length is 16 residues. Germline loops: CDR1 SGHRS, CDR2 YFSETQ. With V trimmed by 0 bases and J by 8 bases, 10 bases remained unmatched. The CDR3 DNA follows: TGCGCCAGCAGCTTGGGGTTGAGCGGGAGTGGGTATGAGCAGTTCTTC. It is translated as CASSLGLSGSGYEQFF.

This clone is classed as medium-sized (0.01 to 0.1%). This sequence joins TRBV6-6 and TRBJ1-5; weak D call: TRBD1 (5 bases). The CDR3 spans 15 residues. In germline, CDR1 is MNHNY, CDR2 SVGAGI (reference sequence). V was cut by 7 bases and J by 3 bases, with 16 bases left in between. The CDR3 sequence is CASNLRGFFNQPQHF. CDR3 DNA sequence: TGTGCCAGCAATTTGCGGGGCTTTTTCAATCAGCCCCAGCATTTT.

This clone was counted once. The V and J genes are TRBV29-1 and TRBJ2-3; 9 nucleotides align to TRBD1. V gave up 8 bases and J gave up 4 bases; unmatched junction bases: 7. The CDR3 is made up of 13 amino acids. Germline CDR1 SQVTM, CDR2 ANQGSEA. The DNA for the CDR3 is TGCAGCTGGACAGGGGACGTAGCAGATACGCAGTATTTT. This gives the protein CSWTGDVADTQYF.

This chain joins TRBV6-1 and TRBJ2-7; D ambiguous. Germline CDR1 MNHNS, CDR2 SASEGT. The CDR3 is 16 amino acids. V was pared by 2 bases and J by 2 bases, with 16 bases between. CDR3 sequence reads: CASSEPDPPNPYEQYF. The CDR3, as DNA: TGTGCCAGCAGTGAACCGGACCCACCCAACCCCTACGAGCAGTACTTC.

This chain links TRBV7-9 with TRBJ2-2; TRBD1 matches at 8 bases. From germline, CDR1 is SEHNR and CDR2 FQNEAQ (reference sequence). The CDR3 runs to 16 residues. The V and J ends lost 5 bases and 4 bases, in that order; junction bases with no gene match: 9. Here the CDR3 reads CASSPPTGAATGELFF. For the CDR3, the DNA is TGTGCCAGCAGCCCCCCGACAGGGGCGGCCACCGGGGAGCTGTTTTTT.

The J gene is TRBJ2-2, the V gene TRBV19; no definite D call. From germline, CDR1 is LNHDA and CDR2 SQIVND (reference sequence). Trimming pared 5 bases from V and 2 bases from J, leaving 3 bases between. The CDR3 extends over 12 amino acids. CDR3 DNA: TGTGCCAGTAGTGTCAACACCGGGGAGCTGTTTTTT. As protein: CASSVNTGELFF.

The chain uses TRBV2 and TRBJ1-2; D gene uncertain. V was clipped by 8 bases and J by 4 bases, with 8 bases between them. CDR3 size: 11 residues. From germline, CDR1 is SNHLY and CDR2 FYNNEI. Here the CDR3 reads CASSVGYGYTF. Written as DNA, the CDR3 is TGTGCCAGCTCGGTGGGCTATGGCTACACCTTC.

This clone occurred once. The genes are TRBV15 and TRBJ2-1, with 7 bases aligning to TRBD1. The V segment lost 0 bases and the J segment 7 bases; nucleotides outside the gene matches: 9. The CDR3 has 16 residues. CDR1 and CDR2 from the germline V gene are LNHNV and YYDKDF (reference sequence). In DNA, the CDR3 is TGTGCCACCAGCAGAGAGAGGGCGACAGGGAGTAATGAGCAGTTCTTC. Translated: CATSRERATGSNEQFF. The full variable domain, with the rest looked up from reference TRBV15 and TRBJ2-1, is DAMVIQNPRYQVTQFGKPVTLSCSQTLNHNVMYWYQQKSSQAPKLLFHYYDKDFNNEADTPDNFQSRRPNTSFCFLDIRSPGLGDTAMYLCATSRERATGSNEQFFGPGTRLTVL.

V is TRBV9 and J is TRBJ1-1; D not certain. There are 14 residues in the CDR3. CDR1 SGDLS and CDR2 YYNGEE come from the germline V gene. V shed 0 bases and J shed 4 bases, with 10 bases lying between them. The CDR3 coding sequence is TGTGCCAGCAGCGTAGGGGAGGGCGGCACTGAAGCTTTCTTT. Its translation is CASSVGEGGTEAFF.

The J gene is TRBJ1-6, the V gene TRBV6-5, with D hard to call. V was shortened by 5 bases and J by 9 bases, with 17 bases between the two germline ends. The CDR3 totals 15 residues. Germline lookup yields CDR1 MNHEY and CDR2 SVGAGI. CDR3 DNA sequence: TGTGCCAGCAGTCCTCCACGGGCGGGAATTTCACCCCTCCACTTT. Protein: CASSPPRAGISPLHF.

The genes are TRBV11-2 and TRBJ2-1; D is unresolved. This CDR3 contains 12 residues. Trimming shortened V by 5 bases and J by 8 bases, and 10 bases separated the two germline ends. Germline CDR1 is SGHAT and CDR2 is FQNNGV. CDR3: CASSHAGDEQFF. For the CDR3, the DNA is TGTGCCAGCAGCCACGCTGGCGATGAGCAGTTCTTC. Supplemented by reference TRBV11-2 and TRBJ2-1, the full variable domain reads EAGVAQSPRYKIIEKRQSVAFWCNPISGHATLYWYQQILGQGPKLLIQFQNNGVVDDSQLPKDRFSAERLKGVDSTLKIQPAKLEDSAVYLCASSHAGDEQFFGPGTRLTVL.

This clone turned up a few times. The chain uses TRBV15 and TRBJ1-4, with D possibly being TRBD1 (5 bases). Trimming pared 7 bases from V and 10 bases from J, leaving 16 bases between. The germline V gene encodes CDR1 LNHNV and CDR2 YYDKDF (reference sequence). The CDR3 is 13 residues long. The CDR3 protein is CATTNQWGGKLFF. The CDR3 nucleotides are TGTGCCACCACTAACCAGTGGGGGGGAAAACTGTTTTTT.

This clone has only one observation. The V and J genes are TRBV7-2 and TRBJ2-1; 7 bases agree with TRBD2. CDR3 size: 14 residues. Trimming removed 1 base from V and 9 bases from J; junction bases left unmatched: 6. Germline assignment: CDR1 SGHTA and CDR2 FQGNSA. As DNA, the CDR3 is TGTGCCAGCAGCTTAGAAGGCGGGAGCCTTGAGCAGTTCTTC. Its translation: CASSLEGGSLEQFF.

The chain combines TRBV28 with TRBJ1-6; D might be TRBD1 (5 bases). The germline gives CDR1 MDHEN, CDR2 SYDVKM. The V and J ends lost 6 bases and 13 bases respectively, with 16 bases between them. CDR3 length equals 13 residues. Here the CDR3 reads CASSPGAASPLHF. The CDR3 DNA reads TGTGCCAGCAGCCCCGGGGCCGCTTCGCCCCTCCACTTT.

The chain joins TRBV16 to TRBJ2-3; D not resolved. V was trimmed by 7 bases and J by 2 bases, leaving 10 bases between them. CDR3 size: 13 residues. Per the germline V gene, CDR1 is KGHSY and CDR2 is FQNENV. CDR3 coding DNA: TGTGCCAGCACCCCGGTGGACACAGATACGCAGTATTTT. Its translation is CASTPVDTDTQYF.

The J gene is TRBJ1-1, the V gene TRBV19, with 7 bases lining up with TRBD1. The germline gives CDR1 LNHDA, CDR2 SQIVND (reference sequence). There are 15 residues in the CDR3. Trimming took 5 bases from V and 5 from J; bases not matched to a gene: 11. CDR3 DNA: TGTGCCAGTAGTGTCTATCAGGGGGTTGGTACTGAAGCTTTCTTT. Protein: CASSVYQGVGTEAFF.

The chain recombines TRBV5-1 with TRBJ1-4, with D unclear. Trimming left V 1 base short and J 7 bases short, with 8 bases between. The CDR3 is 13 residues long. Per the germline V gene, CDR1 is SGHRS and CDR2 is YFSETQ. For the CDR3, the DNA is TGCGCCAGCAGCTTGAGCGGCGGTGAAAAACTGTTTTTT. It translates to CASSLSGGEKLFF.

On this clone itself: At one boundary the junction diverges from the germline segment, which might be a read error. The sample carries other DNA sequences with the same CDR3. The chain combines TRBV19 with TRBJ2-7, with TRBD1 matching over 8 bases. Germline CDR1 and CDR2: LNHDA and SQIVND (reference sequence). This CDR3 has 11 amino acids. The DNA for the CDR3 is TGCGCCACTCGACAGGGGTACGAGCAGTACTTC. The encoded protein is CATRQGYEQYF.

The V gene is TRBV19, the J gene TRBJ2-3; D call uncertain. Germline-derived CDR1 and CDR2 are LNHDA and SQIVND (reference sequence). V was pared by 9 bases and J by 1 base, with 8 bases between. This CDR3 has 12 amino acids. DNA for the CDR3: TGTGCCAGCACTCCGGGCACAGATACGCAGTATTTT. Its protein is CASTPGTDTQYF.

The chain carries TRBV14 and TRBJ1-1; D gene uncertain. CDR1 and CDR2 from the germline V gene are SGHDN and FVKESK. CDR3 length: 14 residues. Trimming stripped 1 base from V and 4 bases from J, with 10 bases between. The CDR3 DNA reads TGTGCCAGCAGCCAAGCCAGAACCGGCACTGAAGCTTTCTTT. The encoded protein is CASSQARTGTEAFF.

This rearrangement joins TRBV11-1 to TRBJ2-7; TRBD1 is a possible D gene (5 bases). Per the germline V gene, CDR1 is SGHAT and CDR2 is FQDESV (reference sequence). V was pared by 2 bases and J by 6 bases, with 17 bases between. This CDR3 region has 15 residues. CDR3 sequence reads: CASSLNAGPRAEQYF. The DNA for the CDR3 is TGTGCCAGCAGCTTAAACGCCGGGCCCAGGGCCGAGCAGTACTTC.